This T cell receptor (beta chain) was documented in a study of molecular identifiers for immune sequencing clone quantification. Whole-study findings and limits: The study reportedly detected spiked Jurkat TCR RNA from one cell among about a million naive cells.

TCRdb re-called the PCR reads through MiXCR, storing one row per CDR3 protein. This table holds around 300,000 distinct CDR3 sequences, roughly 24% found once. Germline CDR1 SEHNR, CDR2 FQNEAQ (reference sequence). V lost 4 bases, J lost 0 bases, and 12 bases lay in between. The CDR3 consists of 15 residues. This clonotype was seen many times. Its antigen is not known. The rearrangement links TRBV7-9 to TRBJ1-1; possibly TRBD1 for D (6 bases). The source of this sequence is a human donor in good health. Some libraries in this study had Jurkat cell RNA spiked in. The specimen sequenced was naive CD8+ T cells from blood, with Jurkat cell RNA spiked in. Specified subset: FACS-sorted CD8+CD4-CCR7+CD45RA+ naive T cells. In nucleotides, the CDR3 is TGTGCCAGCAGCTACGCCGGGACACTGAACACTGAAGCTTTCTTT. Amino acid sequence: CASSYAGTLNTEAFF.